This TCR beta chain was observed in a study of persistence of HIV-infected CD4 T cells. Cells were stimulated with overlapping HIV-1 Gag 15-mer peptides. Memory cells lacking CD40L and CD69 with high CD45RO were sorted. The CDR3 is made up of 12 amino acids. The germline V and J ends were trimmed by 4 bases and 2 bases, with 9 bases remaining between them. Germline V gene lookup returns CDR1 GTSNPN and CDR2 SVGIG (reference sequence). The libraries were made with immunoSEQ version 4 in survey mode. Sequenced by immunoSEQ multiplex PCR; TCRdb stores in-frame clones only, minus some. The sample consists of roughly 35,000 clones, around 83% of them appearing once. Comments on this clone: Its cognate antigen is unknown.

The sample in question was cultured CD4+ T cells from PBMCs, obtained from a patient who received antiretroviral therapy. This TCR was recovered from an adult with HIV. The donor label of this sample is uncertain. The J gene is TRBJ2-7, the V gene TRBV30, with D possibly being TRBD1 (6 bases). CDR3 bases: TGTGCCTGGAAAGAGGGGGCCTACGAGCAGTACTTC. This gives the protein CAWKEGAYEQYF.